This T cell receptor beta chain was identified during a study of T cell responses to AZD1222 COVID-19 vaccine. Germline loops: CDR1 LGHDT, CDR2 YNNKEL (reference sequence). Trimming cost V 8 bases and J 4 bases; bases outside gene matches: 3. This CDR3 region has 12 residues. The method was immunoSEQ multiplex PCR; TCRdb's version includes in-frame clones alone and lacks a portion of them. The sample shows 60,000 to 80,000 clones, around 90% of them seen only once. Sample: peripheral blood, taken on day 0 of AZD1222 vaccination. This receptor was obtained from an adult in good health. The gene calls are TRBV3-1 (or the pseudogene TRBV3-2) and TRBJ2-5; 8 bases align to TRBD2. The CDR3 DNA reads as TGTGCCAGCTCCGGGACTAGAGAGACCCAGTACTTC. This sequence encodes CASSGTRETQYF.